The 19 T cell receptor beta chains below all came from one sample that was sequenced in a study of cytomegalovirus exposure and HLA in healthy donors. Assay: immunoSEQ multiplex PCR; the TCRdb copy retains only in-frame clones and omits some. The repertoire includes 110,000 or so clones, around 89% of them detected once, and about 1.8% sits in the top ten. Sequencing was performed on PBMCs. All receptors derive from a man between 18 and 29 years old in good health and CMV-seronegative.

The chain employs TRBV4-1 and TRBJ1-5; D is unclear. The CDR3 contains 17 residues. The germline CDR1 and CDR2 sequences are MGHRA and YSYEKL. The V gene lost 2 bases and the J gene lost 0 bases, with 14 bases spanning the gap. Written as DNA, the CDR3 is TGCGCCAGCAGCCAAATCCTGGCACCTTATAGCAATCAGCCCCAGCATTTT. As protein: CASSQILAPYSNQPQHF.

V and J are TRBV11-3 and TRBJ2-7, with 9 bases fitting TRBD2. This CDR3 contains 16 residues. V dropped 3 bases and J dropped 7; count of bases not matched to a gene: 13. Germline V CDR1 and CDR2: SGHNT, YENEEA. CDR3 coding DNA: TGTGCCAGCAGCTTGAAAGCTAGCGGGGTGTTTCGGGAGCAGTACTTC. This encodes CASSLKASGVFREQYF.

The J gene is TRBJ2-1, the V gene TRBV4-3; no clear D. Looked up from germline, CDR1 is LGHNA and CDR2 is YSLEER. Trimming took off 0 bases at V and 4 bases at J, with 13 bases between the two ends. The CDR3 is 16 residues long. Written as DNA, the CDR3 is TGCGCCAGCAGCCAAGAACCAGGTTCTTCGTACAATGAGCAGTTCTTC. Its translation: CASSQEPGSSYNEQFF.

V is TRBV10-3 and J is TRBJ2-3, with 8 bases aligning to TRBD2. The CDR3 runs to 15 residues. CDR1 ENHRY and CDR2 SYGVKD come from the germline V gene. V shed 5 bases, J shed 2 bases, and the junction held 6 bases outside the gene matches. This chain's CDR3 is CAISMGLENTDTQYF. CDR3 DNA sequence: TGTGCCATCAGTATGGGACTAGAAAACACAGATACGCAGTATTTT.

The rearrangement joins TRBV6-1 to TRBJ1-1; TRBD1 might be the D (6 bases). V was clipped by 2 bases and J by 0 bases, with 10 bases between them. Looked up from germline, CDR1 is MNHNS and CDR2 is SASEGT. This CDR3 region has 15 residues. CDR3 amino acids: CASSETGSLNTEAFF. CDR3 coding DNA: TGTGCCAGCAGTGAAACAGGGTCCCTGAACACTGAAGCTTTCTTT.

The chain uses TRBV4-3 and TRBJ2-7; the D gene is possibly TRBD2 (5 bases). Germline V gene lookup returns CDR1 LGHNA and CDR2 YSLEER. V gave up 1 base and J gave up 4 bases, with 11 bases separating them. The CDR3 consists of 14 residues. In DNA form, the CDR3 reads TGCGCCAGCAGCCAAGTAGGGAGCGCGTACGAGCAGTACTTC. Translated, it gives CASSQVGSAYEQYF.

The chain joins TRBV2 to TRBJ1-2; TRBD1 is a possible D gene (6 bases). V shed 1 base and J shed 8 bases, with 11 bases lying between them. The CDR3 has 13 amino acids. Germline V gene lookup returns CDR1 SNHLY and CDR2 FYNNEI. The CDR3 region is CASSEDRARGYTF. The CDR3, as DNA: TGTGCCAGCAGTGAAGACAGGGCGAGGGGCTACACCTTC.

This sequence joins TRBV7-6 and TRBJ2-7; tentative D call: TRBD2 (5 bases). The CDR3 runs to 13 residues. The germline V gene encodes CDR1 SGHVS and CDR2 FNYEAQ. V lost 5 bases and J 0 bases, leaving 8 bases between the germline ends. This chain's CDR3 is CASSGGPSYEQYF. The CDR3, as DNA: TGTGCCAGCAGCGGAGGACCCTCCTACGAGCAGTACTTC.

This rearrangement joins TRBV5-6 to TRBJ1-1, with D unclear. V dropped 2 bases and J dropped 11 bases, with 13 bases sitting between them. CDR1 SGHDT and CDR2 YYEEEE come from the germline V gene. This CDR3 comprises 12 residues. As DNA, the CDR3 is TGTGCCAGCAGCTTAGGTCGGGGTGAGGCTTTCTTT. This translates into CASSLGRGEAFF. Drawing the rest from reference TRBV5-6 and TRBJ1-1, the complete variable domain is DAGVTQSPTHLIKTRGQQVTLRCSPKSGHDTVSWYQQALGQGPQFIFQYYEEEERQRGNFPDRFSGHQFPNYSSELNVNALLLGDSALYLCASSLGRGEAFFGQGTRLTVV.

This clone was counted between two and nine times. CDR3 nucleotide sequence: TGTGCCAGCTCATCGACAGGGGTTCCGCACTACGAGCAGTACTTC. Encoded protein: CASSSTGVPHYEQYF. The chain couples TRBV18 to TRBJ2-7, with TRBD1 matching over 8 bases. Per germline, CDR1 KGHSH and CDR2 LQKENI. The CDR3 totals 15 residues. Unmatched junction bases numbered 9, after V lost 5 bases and J lost 3 bases.

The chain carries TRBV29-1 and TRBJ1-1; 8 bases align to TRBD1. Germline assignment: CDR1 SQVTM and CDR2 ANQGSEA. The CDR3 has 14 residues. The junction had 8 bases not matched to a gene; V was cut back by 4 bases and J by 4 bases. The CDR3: CSVVGTGGATEAFF. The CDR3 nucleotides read TGCAGCGTTGTGGGCACAGGGGGGGCCACTGAAGCTTTCTTT.

CDR3 nucleotides: TGTGCCAGTAGTATTCGGGGGGTACAAGAGACCCAGTACTTC. This translates into CASSIRGVQETQYF. V usage is TRBV19 and J usage is TRBJ2-5, with 7 bases that match TRBD2. The germline CDR1 and CDR2 sequences are LNHDA and SQIVND (reference sequence). The CDR3 has 14 residues. The J segment lost 2 bases and the V segment lost 3 bases, leaving 3 bases of the junction unmatched.

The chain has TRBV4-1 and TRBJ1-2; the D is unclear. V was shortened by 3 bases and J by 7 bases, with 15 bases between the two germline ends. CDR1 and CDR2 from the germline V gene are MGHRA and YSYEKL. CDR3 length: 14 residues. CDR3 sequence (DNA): TGCGCCAGCAGCCAGCTATCGGGGAGCTTTGGCTACACCTTC. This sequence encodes CASSQLSGSFGYTF.

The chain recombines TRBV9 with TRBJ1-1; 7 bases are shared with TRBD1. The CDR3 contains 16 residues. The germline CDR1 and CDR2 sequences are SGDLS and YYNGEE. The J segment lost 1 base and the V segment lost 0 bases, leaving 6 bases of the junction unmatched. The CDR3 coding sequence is TGTGCCAGCAGCGTAGCCCCACAGGGGACGAACACTGAAGCTTTCTTT. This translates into CASSVAPQGTNTEAFF.

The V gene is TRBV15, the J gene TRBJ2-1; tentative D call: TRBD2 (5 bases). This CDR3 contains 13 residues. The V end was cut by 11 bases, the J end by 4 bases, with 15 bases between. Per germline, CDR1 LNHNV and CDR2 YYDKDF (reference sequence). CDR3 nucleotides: TGTGCCTCTTCATCGGGAAATTACAATGAGCAGTTCTTC. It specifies CASSSGNYNEQFF.

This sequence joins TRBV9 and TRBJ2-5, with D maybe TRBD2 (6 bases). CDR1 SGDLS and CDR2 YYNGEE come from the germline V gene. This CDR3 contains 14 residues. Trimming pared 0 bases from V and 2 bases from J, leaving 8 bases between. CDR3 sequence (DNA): TGTGCCAGCAGCGTAGCGAGCGGGCAAGAGACCCAGTACTTC. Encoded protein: CASSVASGQETQYF.

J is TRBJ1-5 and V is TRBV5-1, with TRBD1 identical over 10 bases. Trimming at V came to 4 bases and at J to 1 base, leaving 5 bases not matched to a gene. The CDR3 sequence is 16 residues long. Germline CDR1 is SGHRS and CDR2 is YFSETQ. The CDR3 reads CASSPGDRGSNQPQHF. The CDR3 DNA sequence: TGCGCCAGCAGCCCCGGGGACAGGGGAAGCAATCAGCCCCAGCATTTT.

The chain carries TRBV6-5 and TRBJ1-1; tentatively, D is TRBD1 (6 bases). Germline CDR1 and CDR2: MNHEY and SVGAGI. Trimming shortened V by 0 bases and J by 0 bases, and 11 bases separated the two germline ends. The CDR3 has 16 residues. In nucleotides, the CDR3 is TGTGCCAGCAGTTACTCGGCAGGGGATATGAACACTGAAGCTTTCTTT. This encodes CASSYSAGDMNTEAFF.

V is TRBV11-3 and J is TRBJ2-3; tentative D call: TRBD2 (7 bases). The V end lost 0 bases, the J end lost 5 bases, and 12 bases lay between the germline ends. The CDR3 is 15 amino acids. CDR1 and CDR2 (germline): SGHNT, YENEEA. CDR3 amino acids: CASSLDPGGKDTQYF. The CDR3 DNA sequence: TGTGCCAGCAGCTTAGATCCGGGGGGCAAAGATACGCAGTATTTT.